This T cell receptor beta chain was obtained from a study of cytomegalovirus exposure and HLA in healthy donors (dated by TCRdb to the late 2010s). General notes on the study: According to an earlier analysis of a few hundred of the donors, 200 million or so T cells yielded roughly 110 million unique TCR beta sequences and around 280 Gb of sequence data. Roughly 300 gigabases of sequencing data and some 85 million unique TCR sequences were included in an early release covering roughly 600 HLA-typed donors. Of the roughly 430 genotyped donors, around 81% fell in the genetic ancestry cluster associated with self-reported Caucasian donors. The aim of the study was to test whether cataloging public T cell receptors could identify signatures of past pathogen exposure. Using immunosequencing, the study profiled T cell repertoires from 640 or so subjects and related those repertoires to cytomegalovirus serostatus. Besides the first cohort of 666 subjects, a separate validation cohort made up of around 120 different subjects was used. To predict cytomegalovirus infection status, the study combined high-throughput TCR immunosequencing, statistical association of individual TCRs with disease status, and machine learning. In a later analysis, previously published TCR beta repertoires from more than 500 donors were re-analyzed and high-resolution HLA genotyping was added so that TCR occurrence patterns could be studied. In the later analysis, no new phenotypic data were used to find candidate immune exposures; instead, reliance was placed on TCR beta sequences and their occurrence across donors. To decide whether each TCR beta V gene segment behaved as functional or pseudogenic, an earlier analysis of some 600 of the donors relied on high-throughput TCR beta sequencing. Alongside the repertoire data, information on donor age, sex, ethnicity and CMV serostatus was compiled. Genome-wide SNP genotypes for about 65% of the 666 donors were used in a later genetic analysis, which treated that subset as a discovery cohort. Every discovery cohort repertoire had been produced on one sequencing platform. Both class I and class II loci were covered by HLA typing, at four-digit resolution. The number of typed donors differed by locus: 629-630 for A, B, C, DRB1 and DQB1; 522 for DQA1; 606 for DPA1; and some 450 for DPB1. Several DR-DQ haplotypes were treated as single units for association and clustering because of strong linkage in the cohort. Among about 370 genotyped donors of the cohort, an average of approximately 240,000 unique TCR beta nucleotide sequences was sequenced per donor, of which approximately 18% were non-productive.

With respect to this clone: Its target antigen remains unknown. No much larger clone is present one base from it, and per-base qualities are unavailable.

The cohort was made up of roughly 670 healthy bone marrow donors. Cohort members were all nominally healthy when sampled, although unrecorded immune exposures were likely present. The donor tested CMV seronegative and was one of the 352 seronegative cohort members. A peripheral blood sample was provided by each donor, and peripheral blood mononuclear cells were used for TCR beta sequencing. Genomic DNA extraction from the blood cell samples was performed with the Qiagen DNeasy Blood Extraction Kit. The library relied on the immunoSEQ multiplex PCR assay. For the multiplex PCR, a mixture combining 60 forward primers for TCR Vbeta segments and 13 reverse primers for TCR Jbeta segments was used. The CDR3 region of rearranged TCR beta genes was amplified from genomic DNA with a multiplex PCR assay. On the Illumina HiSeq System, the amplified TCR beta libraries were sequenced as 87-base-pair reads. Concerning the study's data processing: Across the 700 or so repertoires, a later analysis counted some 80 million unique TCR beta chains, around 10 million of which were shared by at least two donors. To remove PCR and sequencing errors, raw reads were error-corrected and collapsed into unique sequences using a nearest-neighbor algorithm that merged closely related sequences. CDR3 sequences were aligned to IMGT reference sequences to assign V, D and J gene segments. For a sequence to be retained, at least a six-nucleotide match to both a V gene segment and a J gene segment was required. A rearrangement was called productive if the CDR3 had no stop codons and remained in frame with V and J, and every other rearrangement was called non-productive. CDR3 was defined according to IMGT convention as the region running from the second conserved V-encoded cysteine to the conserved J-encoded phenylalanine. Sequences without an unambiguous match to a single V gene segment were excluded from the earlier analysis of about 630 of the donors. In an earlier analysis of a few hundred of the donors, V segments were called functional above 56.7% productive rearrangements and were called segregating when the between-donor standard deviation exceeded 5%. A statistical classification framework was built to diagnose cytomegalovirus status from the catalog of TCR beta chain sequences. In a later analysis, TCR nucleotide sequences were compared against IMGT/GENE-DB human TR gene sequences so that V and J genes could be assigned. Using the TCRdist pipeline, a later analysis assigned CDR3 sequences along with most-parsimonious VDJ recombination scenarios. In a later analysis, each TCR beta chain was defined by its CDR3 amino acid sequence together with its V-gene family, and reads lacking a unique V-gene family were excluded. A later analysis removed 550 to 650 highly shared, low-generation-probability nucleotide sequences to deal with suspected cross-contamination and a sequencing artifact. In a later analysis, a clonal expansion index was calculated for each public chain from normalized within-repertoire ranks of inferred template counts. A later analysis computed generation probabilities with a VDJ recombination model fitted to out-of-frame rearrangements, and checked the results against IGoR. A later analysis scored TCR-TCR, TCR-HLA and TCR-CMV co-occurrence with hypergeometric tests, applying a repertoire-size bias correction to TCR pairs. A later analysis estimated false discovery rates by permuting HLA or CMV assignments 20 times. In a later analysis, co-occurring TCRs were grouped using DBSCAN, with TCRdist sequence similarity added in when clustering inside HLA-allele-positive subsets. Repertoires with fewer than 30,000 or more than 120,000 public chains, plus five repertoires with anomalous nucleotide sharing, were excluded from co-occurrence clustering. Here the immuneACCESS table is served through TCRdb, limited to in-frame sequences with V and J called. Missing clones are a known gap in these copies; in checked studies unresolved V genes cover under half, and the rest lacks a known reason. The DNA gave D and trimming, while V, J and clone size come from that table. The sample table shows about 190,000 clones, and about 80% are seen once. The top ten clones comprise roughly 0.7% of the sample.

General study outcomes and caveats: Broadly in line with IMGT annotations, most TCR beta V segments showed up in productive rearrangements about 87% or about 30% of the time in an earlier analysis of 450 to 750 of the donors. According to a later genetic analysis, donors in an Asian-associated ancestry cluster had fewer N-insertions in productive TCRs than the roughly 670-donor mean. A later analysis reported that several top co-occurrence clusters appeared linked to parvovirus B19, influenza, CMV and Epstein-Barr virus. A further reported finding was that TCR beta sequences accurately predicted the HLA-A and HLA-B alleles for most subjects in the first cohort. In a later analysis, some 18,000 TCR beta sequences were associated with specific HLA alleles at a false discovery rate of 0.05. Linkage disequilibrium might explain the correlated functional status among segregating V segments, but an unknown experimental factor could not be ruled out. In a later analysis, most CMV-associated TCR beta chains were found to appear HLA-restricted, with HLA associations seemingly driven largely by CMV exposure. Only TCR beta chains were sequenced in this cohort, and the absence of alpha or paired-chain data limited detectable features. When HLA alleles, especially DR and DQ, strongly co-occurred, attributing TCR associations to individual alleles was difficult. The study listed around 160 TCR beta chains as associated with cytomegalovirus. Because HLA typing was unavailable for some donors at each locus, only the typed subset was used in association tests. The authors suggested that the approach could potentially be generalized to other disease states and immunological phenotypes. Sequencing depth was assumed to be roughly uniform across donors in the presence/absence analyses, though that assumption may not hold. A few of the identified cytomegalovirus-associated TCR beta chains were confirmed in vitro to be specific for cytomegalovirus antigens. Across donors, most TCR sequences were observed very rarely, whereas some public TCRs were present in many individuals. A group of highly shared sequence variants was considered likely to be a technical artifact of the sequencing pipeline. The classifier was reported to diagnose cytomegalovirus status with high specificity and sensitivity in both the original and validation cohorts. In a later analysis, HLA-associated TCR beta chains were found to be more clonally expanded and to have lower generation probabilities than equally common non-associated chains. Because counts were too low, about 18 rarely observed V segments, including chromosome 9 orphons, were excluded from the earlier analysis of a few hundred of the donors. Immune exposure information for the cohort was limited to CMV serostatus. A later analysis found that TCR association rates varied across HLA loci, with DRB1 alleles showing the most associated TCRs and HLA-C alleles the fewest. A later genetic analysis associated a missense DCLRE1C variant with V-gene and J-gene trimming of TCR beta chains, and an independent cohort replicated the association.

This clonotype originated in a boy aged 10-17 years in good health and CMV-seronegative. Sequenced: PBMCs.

The CDR3 amino acid sequence is: CAWRLEQFF. The nucleotide sequence is TGTGCCTGGAGACTTGAGCAGTTCTTC. This receptor chain uses TRBV30 and TRBJ2-1, with the D gene not clear enough to name. The germline ends are 3 bases apart after V is trimmed by 3 bases and J by 9 bases. The CDR1 and CDR2 encoded by the germline V gene (reference sequence) are GTSNPN and SVGIG. From the cysteine through the phenylalanine, the CDR3 covers 9 amino acids. The kept DNA is CDR3 alone, 27 bases in frame from the first base.